The subject of this entry is one T cell receptor beta chain. Clones were sequenced by immunoSEQ multiplex PCR, and TCRdb holds only the in-frame ones, with some missing. The profile covers tens of thousands of clones, with roughly 90% appearing a single time and about 2% taken by the ten largest. The source of the sample is a study of control samples from healthy donors and cancer patients. Trimming took 0 bases from V and 2 from J, leaving 5 bases between them. The CDR3 covers 13 residues. Germline loops: CDR1 MGHRA, CDR2 YSYEKL. This receptor was taken from a woman in her sixties or seventies with head and neck cancer. The sample comprised PBMCs. The chain employs TRBV4-1 and TRBJ2-7; no clear D. The CDR3 bases are TGCGCCAGCAGCCAAGAACCAACCTACGAGCAGTACTTC. This sequence encodes CASSQEPTYEQYF.